This section outlines one TCR beta chain sequence together with its context. The germline CDR1 and CDR2 sequences are MNHEY and SMNVEV (reference sequence). The V end lost 0 bases, the J end lost 8 bases, and 13 bases lay between the germline ends. CDR3 length equals 15 residues. This record comes from a study of blood T cell repertoires in COVID-19. Study details: Sources were T cells, B-cell-depleted T cells, or PBMCs; the material itself was cDNA or gDNA.

The protocol was immunoSEQ multiplex PCR, while the TCRdb copy is restricted to in-frame clones and leaves out a portion. The table records a few hundred thousand clones, roughly four fifths of them present only once. Categorization into cohorts depended on clinical history that participants reported. The gene calls are TRBV27 and TRBJ1-4, with D tentatively TRBD1 (6 bases). The sample comprised PBMCs or T cells enriched from blood (not recorded which). The receptor's source is a man between 45 and 60 years old who had recovered from COVID-19. The DNA of the CDR3 is TGTGCCAGCAGTTTATCCTACAGGGTAGGCGAAAAACTGTTTTTT. Its translation: CASSLSYRVGEKLFF.